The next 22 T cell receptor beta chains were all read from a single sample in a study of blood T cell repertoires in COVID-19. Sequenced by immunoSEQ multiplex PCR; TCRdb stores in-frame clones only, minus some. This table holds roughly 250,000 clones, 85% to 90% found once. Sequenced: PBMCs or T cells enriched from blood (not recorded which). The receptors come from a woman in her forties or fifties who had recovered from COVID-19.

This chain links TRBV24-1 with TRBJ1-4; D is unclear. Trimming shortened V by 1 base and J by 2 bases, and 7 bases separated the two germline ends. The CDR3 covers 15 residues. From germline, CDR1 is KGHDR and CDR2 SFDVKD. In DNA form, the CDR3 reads TGTGCCACCAGTGATTTATCCCGGACTAATGAAAAACTGTTTTTT. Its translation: CATSDLSRTNEKLFF.

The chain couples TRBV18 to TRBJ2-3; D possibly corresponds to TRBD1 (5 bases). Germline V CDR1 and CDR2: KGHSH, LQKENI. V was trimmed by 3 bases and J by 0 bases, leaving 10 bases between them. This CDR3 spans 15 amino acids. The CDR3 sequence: CASSPVTVSTDTQYF. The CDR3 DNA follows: TGTGCCAGCTCACCGGTGACAGTAAGCACAGATACGCAGTATTTT.

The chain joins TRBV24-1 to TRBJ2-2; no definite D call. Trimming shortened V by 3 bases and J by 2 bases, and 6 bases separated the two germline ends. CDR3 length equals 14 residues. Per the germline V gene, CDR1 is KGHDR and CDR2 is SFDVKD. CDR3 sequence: CATSDPNNTGELFF. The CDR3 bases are TGTGCCACCAGTGATCCAAATAACACCGGGGAGCTGTTTTTT.

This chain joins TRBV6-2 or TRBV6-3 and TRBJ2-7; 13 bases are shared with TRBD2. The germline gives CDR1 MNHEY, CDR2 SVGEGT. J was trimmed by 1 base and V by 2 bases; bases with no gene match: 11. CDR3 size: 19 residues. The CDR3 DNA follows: TGTGCCAGCAGTTACCCTCGGACTAGCGGGAGTTGGGAATCCTACGAGCAGTACTTC. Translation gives CASSYPRTSGSWESYEQYF.

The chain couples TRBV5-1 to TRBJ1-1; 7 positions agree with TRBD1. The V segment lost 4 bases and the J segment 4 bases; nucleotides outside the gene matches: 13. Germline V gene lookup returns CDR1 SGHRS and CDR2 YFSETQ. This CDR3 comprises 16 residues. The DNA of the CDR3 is TGCGCCAGCAGCAAACCGGGACAGCTAGCTTCCACTGAAGCTTTCTTT. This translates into CASSKPGQLASTEAFF.

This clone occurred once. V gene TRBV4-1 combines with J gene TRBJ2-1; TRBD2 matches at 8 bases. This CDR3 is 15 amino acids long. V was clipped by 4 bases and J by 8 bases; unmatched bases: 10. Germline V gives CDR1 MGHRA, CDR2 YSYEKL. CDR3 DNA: TGCGCCAGCAGCCTCACAGCGGGAGTGGGGGATGAGCAGTTCTTC. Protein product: CASSLTAGVGDEQFF.

The CDR3 DNA sequence: TGTGCCAGCAGCTTCGTGTCTAGCGGGAGGGGATACAATGAGCAGTTCTTC. Translated: CASSFVSSGRGYNEQFF. This rearrangement joins TRBV7-2 to TRBJ2-1; 12 nucleotides match TRBD2. Germline CDR1 SGHTA, CDR2 FQGNSA. V trimming: 3 bases; J trimming: 4 bases; junction bases outside the gene matches: 7. This CDR3 is built from 17 residues.

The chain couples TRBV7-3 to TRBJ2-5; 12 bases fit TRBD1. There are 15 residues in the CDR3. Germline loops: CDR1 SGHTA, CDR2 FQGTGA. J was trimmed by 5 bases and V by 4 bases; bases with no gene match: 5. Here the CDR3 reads CASSSGQGAGETQYF. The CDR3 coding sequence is TGTGCCAGCAGCTCGGGACAGGGGGCTGGTGAGACCCAGTACTTC.

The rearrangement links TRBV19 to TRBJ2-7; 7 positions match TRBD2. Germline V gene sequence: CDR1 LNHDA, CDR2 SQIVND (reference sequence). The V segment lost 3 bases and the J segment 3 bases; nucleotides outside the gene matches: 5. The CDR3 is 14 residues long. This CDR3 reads CASSIRGRDYEQYF. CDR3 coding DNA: TGTGCCAGTAGTATCCGAGGGAGGGACTACGAGCAGTACTTC.

The DNA for the CDR3 is TGTGCCAGCAGCTTACCTTCTCGGACAGGGACCACCGGGGAGCTGTTTTTT. This sequence encodes CASSLPSRTGTTGELFF. This chain uses TRBV11-2 with TRBJ2-2; TRBD1 aligns across 8 bases. The length of the CDR3 is 17 residues. Unmatched junction bases numbered 9, after V lost 2 bases and J lost 4 bases. Per germline, CDR1 SGHAT and CDR2 FQNNGV. Full variable domain (missing parts from reference TRBV11-2 and TRBJ2-2): EAGVAQSPRYKIIEKRQSVAFWCNPISGHATLYWYQQILGQGPKLLIQFQNNGVVDDSQLPKDRFSAERLKGVDSTLKIQPAKLEDSAVYLCASSLPSRTGTTGELFFGEGSRLTVL.

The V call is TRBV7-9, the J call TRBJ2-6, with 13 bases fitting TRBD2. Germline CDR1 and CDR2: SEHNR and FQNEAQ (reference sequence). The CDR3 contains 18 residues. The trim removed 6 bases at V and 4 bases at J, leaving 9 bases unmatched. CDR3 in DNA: TGTGCCAGCAGTCCGGGACTAGCGGGAACTCTCGGGGCCAACGTCCTGACTTTC. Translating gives CASSPGLAGTLGANVLTF. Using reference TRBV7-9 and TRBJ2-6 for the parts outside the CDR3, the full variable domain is DTGVSQNPRHKITKRGQNVTFRCDPISEHNRLYWYRQTLGQGPEFLTYFQNEAQLEKSRLLSDRFSAERPKGSFSTLEIQRTEQGDSAMYLCASSPGLAGTLGANVLTFGAGSRLTVL.

This CDR3 reads CASSQEVRDTQYF. In DNA form, the CDR3 reads TGCGCCAGCAGCCAAGAGGTTCGGGATACGCAGTATTTT. The chain carries TRBV4-1 and TRBJ2-3; no definite D call. The CDR3 runs to 13 residues. Germline lookup yields CDR1 MGHRA and CDR2 YSYEKL. With 0 bases removed from V and 6 bases from J, the gap between germline ends came to 7 bases.

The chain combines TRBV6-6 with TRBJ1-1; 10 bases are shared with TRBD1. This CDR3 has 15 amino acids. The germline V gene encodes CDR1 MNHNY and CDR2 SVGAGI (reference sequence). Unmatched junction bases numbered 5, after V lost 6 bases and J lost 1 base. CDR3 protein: CASRAGQGKNTEAFF. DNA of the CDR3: TGTGCCAGCAGAGCGGGACAGGGGAAGAACACTGAAGCTTTCTTT.

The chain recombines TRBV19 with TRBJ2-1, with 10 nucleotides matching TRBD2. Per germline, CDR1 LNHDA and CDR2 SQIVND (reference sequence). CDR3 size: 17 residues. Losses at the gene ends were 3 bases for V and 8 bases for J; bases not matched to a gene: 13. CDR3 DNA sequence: TGTGCCAGTAGTATCGGTAGCGGGACTAGCGAAGCAGATGAGCAGTTCTTC. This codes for CASSIGSGTSEADEQFF. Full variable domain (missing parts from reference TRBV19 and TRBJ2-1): DGGITQSPKYLFRKEGQNVTLSCEQNLNHDAMYWYRQDPGQGLRLIYYSQIVNDFQKGDIAEGYSVSREKKESFPLTVTSAQKNPTAFYLCASSIGSGTSEADEQFFGPGTRLTVL.

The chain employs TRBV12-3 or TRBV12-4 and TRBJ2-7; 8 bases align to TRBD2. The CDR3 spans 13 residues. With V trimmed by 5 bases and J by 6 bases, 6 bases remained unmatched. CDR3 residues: CASSPGLEGEQYF. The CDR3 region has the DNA TGTGCCAGCAGTCCGGGACTAGAGGGCGAGCAGTACTTC.

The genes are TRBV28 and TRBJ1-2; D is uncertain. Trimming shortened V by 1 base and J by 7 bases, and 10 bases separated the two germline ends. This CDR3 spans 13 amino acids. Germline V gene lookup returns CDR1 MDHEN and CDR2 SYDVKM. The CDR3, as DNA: TGTGCCAGCAGTTTATCCTGGGCACTTGGCTACACCTTC. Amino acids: CASSLSWALGYTF.

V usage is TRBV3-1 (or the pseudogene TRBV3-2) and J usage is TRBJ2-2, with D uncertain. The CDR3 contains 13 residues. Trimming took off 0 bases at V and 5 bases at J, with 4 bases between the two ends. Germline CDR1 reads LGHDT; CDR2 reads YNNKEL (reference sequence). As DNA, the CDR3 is TGTGCCAGCAGCCAAGATCGGACCGGGGAGCTGTTTTTT. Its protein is CASSQDRTGELFF.

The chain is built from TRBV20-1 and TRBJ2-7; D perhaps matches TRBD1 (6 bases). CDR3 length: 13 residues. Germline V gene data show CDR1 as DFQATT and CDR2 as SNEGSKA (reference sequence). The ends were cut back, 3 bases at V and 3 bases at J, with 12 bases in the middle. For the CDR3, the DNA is TGCAGTGCTAGTGCCAGGGGTCTCTACGAGCAGTACTTC. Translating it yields CSASARGLYEQYF.

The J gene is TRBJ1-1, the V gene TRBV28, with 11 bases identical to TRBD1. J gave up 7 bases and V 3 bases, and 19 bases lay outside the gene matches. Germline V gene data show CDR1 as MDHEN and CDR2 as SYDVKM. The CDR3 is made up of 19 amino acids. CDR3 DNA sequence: TGTGCCAGCAGTTTGAGCAGGAACATTGTGGGGACAGGGGGTATTGAAGCTTTCTTT. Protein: CASSLSRNIVGTGGIEAFF.

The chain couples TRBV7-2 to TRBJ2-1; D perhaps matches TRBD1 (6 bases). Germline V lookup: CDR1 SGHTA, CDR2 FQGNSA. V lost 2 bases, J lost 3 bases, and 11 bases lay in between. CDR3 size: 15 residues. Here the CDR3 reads CASSLQGSDYNEQFF. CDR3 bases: TGTGCCAGCAGCTTACAGGGGTCGGACTACAATGAGCAGTTCTTC.

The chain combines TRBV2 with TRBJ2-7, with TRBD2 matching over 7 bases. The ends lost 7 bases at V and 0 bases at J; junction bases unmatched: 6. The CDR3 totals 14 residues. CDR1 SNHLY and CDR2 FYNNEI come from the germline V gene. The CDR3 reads CASTASGSSYEQYF. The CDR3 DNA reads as TGTGCCAGCACGGCTAGCGGAAGCTCCTACGAGCAGTACTTC.

This CDR3 reads CASSLQGYEQYF. CDR3 in DNA: TGCGCCAGCAGCTTACAGGGGTACGAGCAGTACTTC. The chain carries TRBV5-1 and TRBJ2-7; 7 nucleotides match TRBD1. V was pared by 2 bases and J by 4 bases, with 0 bases of the junction left unmatched. Germline CDR1 and CDR2: SGHRS and YFSETQ. This CDR3 spans 12 amino acids.